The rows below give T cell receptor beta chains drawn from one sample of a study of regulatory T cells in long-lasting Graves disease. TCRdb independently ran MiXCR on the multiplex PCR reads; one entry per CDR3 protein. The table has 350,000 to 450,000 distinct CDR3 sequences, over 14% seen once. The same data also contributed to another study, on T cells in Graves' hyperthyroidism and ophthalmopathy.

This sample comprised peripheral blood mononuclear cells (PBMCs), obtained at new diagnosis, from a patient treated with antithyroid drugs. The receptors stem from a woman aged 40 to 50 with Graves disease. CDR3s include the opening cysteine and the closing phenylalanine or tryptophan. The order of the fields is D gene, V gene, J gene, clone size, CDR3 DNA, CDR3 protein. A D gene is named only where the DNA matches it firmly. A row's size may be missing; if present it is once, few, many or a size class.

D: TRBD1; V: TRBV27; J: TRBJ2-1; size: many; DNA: TGTGCCAGCAGTCCCGGGACAGGGGGTCCGAATGAGCAGTTCTTC; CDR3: CASSPGTGGPNEQFF
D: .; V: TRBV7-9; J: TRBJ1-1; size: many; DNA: TGTGCCAGCAGCCCCTATGAAGGGAACACTGAAGCTTTCTTT; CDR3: CASSPYEGNTEAFF
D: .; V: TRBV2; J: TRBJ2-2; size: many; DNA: TGTGCCAGCAGTGACGCCAGCGGAGGGAACACCGGGGAGCTGTTTTTT; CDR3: CASSDASGGNTGELFF
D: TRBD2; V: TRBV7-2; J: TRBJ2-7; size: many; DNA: TGTGCCAGCAGCCGGGGACTAGCGGGAGTTGAATACGAGCAGTACTTC; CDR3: CASSRGLAGVEYEQYF
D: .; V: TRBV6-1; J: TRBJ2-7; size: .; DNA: TGTGCCAGCAGCCCGGGGAGCCCTGGGGAGCAGTACTTC; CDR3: CASSPGSPGEQYF
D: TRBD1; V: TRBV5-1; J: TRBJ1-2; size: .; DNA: TGCGCCAGCAGCTTGTCCCCTACGACAGGGTCGTATGGCTACACCTTC; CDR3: CASSLSPTTGSYGYTF
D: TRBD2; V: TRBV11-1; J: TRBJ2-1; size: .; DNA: TGTGCCAGCAGTGGGGGGGTGGGCAGGGCCAGCTCCTACAATGAGCAGTTCTTC; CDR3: CASSGGVGRASSYNEQFF
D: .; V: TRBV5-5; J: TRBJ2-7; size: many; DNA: TGTGCCAGCAGCCCGGGACAATCGGGGGAGCAGTACTTC; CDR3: CASSPGQSGEQYF
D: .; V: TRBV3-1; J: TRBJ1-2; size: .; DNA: TGTGCCAGCAGCCAAGAGGTAGGCGTACTAACCCCTGACTATGGCTACACCTTC; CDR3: CASSQEVGVLTPDYGYTF
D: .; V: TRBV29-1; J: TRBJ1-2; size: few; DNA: TGCAGCGTTGATGGGGCGGGCGGTGGCTACACCTTC; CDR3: CSVDGAGGGYTF
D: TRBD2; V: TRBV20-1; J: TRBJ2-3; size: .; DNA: TGCAGTGCTAGAGATAGCGGGAGAACCGAGGCAGATACGCAGTATTTT; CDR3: CSARDSGRTEADTQYF
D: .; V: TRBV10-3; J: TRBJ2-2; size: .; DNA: TGTGCCATCAGTGGCTACTACAACTCCACCCCCACCGGGGAGCTGTTTTTT; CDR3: CAISGYYNSTPTGELFF
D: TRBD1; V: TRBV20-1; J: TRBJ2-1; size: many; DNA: TGCAGTTCGCCCGACAGGGCCGCCTACAATGAGCAGTTCTTC; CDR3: CSSPDRAAYNEQFF
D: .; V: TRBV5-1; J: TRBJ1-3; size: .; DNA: TGCGCCAGCAGCTCAACTGGGGACCCTGAGGGCACCATATATTTT; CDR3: CASSSTGDPEGTIYF
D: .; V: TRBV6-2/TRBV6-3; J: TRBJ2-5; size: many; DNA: TGTGCCAGCAGTTACTACCGGGGCGAAAAGTTGGAGACCCAGTACTTC; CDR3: CASSYYRGEKLETQYF
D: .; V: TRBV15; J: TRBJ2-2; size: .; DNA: TGTGCCACCAGCAGTCGGGTCCCGATTGGGGGCGGGGAGCTGTTTTTT; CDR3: CATSSRVPIGGGELFF
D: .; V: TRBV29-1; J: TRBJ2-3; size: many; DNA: TGCAGCGTTGACGGTTGGCAGTCGGCGACAGATACGCAGTATTTT; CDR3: CSVDGWQSATDTQYF
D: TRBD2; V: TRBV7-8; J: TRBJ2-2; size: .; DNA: TGTGCCAGCTCGGGGGGGCTTAGCACCGGGGAGCTGTTTTTT; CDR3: CASSGGLSTGELFF
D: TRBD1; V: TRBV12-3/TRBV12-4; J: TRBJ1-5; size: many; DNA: TGTGCCAGCAGTCGGACAGGGGGCTTCAATCAGCCCCAGCATTTT; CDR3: CASSRTGGFNQPQHF
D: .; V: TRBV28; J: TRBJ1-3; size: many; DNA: TGTGCCAGCAAAAAAGACTCTGGAAACACCATATATTTT; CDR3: CASKKDSGNTIYF
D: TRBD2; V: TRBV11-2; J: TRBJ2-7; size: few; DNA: TGTGCCAGCAGCTCCCCTAGCGGGAGAGCTTCCTACGAGCAGTACTTC; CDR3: CASSSPSGRASYEQYF
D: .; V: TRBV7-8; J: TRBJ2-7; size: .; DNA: TGTGCCAGCAGCTTCGGTCTGGAGTCGGGCGAGCAGTACTTC; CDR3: CASSFGLESGEQYF
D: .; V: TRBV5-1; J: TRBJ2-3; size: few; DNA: TGCGCCAGCAGCGCCAGCGCTCCTAGCACAGATACGCAGTATTTT; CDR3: CASSASAPSTDTQYF
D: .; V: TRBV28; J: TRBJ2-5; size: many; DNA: TGTGCCAGCAGTTACCGGGACGGTAAGGAGACCCAGTACTTC; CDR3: CASSYRDGKETQYF
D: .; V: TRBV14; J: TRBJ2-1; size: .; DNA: TGCGCCAGCAGCCCCCGGGACTCCAACTCCTACAATGAGCAGTTCTTC; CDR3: CASSPRDSNSYNEQFF
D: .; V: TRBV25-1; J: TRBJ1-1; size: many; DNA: TGTGCCAGCAGTGATTATCCCATGAACACTGAAGCTTTCTTT; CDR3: CASSDYPMNTEAFF
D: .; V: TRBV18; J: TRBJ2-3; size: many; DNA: TGTGCCAGCTCACCGTTGGATACGCAGTATTTT; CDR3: CASSPLDTQYF
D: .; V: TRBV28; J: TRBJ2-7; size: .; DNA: TGTGCCAGCAGGTTGGACGGGGGCAACGAGCAGTACTTC; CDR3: CASRLDGGNEQYF
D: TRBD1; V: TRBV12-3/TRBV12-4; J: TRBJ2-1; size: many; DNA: TGTGCCAGCAGTTTATTACAGGGGCACAGCTACAATGAGCAGTTCTTC; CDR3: CASSLLQGHSYNEQFF
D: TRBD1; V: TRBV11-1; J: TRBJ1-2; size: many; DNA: TGTGCCAGCACCTCAGGGGGCTTCGATGGCTACACCTTC; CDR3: CASTSGGFDGYTF
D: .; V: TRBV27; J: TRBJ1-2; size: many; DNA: TGTGCCAGCAGTTTAAAGGCAAACCACTATGGCTACACCTTC; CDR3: CASSLKANHYGYTF
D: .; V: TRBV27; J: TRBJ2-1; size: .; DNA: TGTGCCAGCAGGCCGATTTCCTACAATGAGCAGTTCTTC; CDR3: CASRPISYNEQFF
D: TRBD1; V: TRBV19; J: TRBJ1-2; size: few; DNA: TGTGCCAGTAGTCTAGCCGGGACAGGGGATGACGGCTACACCTTC; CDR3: CASSLAGTGDDGYTF
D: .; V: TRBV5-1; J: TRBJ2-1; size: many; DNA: TGCGCCAGCAGCGAACAGGGATACAATGAGCAGTTCTTC; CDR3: CASSEQGYNEQFF
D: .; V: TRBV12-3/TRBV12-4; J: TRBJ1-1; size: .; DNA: TGTGCCAGCAGTTTATCCCCGGGGGGCCGGACTGAAGCTTTCTTT; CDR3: CASSLSPGGRTEAFF
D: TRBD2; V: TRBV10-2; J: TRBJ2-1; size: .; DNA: TGCGCCAGCAATGGCGGGAGGGGTAATTACAATGAGCAGTTCTTC; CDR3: CASNGGRGNYNEQFF
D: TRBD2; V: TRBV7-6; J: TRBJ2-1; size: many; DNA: TGTGCCAGCAGCCGCCGTGGGACTAGCGGCTACAATGAGCAGTTCTTC; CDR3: CASSRRGTSGYNEQFF
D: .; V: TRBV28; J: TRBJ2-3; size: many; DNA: TGTGCCAGCAGTTTCGTAGCGGCCTCTAGCACAGATACGCAGTATTTT; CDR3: CASSFVAASSTDTQYF
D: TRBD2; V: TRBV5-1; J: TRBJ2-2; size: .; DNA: TGCGCCAGCAGCTTCCTAGCGGGAGTGAGTACCGGGGAGCTGTTTTTT; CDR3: CASSFLAGVSTGELFF
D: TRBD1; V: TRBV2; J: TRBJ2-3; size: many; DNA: TGTGCCAGCAGTTGGACAGGGGGCACAGATACGCAGTATTTT; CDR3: CASSWTGGTDTQYF
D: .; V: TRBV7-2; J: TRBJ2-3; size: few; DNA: TGTGCCAGCAGCCAGGTTTTAGCGACAGATACGCAGTATTTT; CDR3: CASSQVLATDTQYF
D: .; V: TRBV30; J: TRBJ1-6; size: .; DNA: TGTGCCTGGAGCCCGTCCAATTCACCCCTCCACTTT; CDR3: CAWSPSNSPLHF
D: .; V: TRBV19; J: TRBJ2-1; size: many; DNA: TGTGCCAGTACTCCTCAAGGGGCGCTTGAGGTCAGCGATGAGCAGTTCTTC; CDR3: CASTPQGALEVSDEQFF
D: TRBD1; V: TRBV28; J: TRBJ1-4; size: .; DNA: TGTGCCAGCAGTCCGGACAGGGCCCTTAATGAAAAACTGTTTTTT; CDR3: CASSPDRALNEKLFF
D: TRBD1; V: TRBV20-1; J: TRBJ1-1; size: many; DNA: TGCAGTGCTAGACAGGGGGGGTACACTGAAGCTTTCTTT; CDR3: CSARQGGYTEAFF
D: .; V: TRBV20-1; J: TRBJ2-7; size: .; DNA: TGCAGTGCTAAAGACTCCTACGAGCAGTCCTTC; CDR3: CSAKDSYEQSF
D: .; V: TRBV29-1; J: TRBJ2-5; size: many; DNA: TGCAGCGTTGACTTCAGCGGAACCGGGGAGACCCAGTACTTC; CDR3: CSVDFSGTGETQYF
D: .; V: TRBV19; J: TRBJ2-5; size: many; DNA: TGTGCCAGTAGTATTGGCAGCTCAGGGACCCAGTACTTC; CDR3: CASSIGSSGTQYF
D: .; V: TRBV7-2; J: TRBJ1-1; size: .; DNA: TGTGCCAGCAGCTTACAGAGTAGGACTGAAGCTTTCTTT; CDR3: CASSLQSRTEAFF
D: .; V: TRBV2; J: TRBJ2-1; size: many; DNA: TGTGCCAGCAAGGTGGGGGCGGAAACCTACAATGAGCAGTTCTTC; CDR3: CASKVGAETYNEQFF
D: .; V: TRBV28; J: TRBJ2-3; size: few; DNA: TGTGCCAGCAGTTTGCCAGGGGGGCAGACAGATACGCAGTATTTT; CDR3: CASSLPGGQTDTQYF
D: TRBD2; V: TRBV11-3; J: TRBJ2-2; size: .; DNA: TGTGCCAGCAGCTTAGGACTAGCGGGAGCCCAGTACATCGGGGAGCTGTTTTTT; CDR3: CASSLGLAGAQYIGELFF
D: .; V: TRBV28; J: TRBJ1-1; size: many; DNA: TGTGCCAGTAGAATATTGAACACTGAAGCTTTCTTT; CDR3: CASRILNTEAFF
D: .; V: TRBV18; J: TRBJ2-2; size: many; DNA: TGTGCCAGCTCATCGACAGACCCGAACACCGGGGAGCTGTTTTTT; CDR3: CASSSTDPNTGELFF
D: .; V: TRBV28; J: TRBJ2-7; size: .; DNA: TGTGCCAGCAGTTTGCCCCTCGGGGGTCCTACAGCCTACGAGCAGTACTTC; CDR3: CASSLPLGGPTAYEQYF
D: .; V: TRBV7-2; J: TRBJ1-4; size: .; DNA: TGTGCCAGCAGCTTACAAGGAGGGCTGGGTGAAAAACTGTTTTTT; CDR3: CASSLQGGLGEKLFF
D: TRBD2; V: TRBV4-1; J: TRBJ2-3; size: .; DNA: TGCGCCAGCAGCCAAGTCGGACTAGCGGGAGCCGCAGATACGCAGTATTTT; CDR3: CASSQVGLAGAADTQYF